This entry is about one TCR beta chain. Its target is not known. This entry comes from a study of Ad26.COV2.S vaccination and SARS-CoV-2 variants. General observations from the study: The TCR-based breadth and depth measures might underestimate overall T cell responses.

Treatment noted: roughly 20 received Ad26.COV2.S at low or high dose, single or two shots; 5 received placebo; per-sample allocation not given. Following the first vaccine or placebo injection, samples were taken on day 63. Produced via immunoSEQ multiplex PCR; TCRdb's table is partial and in-frame only. The table records roughly 380,000 clones, roughly 91% of them present only once. Germline V gives CDR1 SQVTM, CDR2 ANQGSEA. Unmatched junction bases numbered 11, after V lost 7 bases and J lost 6 bases. This CDR3 spans 13 amino acids. The clonotype originates from a person between 18 and 65 years old who received the Ad26.COV2.S COVID-19 vaccine or a placebo. The chain recombines TRBV29-1 with TRBJ2-7; 8 bases match TRBD1. The starting material was peripheral blood, obtained in a trial of Ad26.COV2.S vaccine versus placebo. The CDR3 bases are TGCAGCGGAAGAAAAGGACAGGGTGGCGAGCAGTACTTC. Its protein is CSGRKGQGGEQYF.